The following is a T cell receptor (beta chain) sequence with its context. What antigen it recognizes has not been identified. No much larger clone is present one base from it, and per-base qualities are unavailable. This sample was taken from a study of beta chain features in type 1 diabetes listed by TCRdb under 2018. About the investigation overall: No differences in mean age, gender distribution, total cell number or subset yield were found between patients and healthy donors. A total of 85 million to 140 million sorted cells were examined across all samples, and a strong correlation was observed between cell number per subset and RNA yield. The study compared the TCRB repertoires of sorted circulating CD4+ T cell subsets in recently diagnosed type 1 diabetes patients with those in matched healthy donors. Regulatory and stem cell-like memory subsets were isolated from only 8 patients and roughly 8 healthy donors, whereas naive and central memory subsets came from all 28 donors. General findings and caveats noted by the study authors: Because cDNA was sequenced instead of genomic DNA, highly expressing activated cells could be over-represented, though the groups showed no difference in activation or CD3 levels. A moderate but significant shortening of TCRB CDR3 length was observed in type 1 diabetes patients in all four CD4+ subsets. Because small numbers of individuals were included in the HLA sub-analyses, any influence of HLA type on TCRB rearrangement was left unresolved. Naive, central memory and regulatory TCRB repertoires appeared to be more alike among patients than among healthy donors. Fewer insertions and more nucleotide deletions at VDJ recombination sites were observed in patients with type 1 diabetes, implying thymic rearrangement abnormalities. Shorter templates might have been favored by PCR, but patient and control samples were amplified and corrected together, so both groups would have been affected equally by any skew.

A single peripheral blood draw of approximately 110 mL on average was collected from each donor into heparinised tubes. Using a panel that included CD45RO, CCR7, CD25, CD127, CD95 and CD27, naive, central memory, regulatory and stem cell-like memory CD4+ T cells were sorted on a BD FACSAria II. All sorted populations exceeded 98% purity. PBMCs were separated immediately by Lymphoprep density gradient centrifugation and were stained directly, without being cultured. So that batch effects would be minimized, each experiment stained and sorted samples in pairs, pairing one healthy donor with one patient. The entire isolated RNA was reverse transcribed using the High Capacity cDNA Reverse Transcription Kit, and thus expressed TCRB transcripts were sequenced. Naive, central memory and regulatory T cell samples underwent deep immunoSEQ sequencing, averaging around 4 million total reads per sample. After sorted cells were lysed in RLT buffer, RNA was extracted with DNase-treated RNeasy Micro or Mini kits, with the choice depending on cell number. Each cell subset was processed on its own to prevent cross-contamination, while patient and healthy donor samples were processed together. The immunoSEQ multiplex PCR was used to amplify TCRB sequences from cDNA, yielding 87-bp fragments that span the CDR3 region. Sequencing of the amplicons was done on the Illumina HiSeq platform. On the study's bioinformatics: PCR bias was computationally corrected using synthetic template baselines, reads within Hamming distance 2 were collapsed, and singletons that could not be merged were discarded. By aligning reads against IMGT, V, D and J genes, CDR3 length, and insertions or deletions at six rearrangement sites were assigned. Clonotype counts were normalized to sorted cell number within each subset before computing true diversity and Gini coefficients with the tcR R package. The overlap coefficient, calculated on TCRB nucleotide sequences, was used to quantify repertoire sharing. As a proxy for the pre-selection repertoire, out-of-frame TCRB sequences from naive cells were analyzed. What TCRdb holds here is the immuneACCESS table cut down to in-frame rearrangements. Part of the clones is not present; checked against another copy, under half of the missing clones reflect an unresolved V gene, and the others are unexplained. The DNA was the basis for D and trimming; V, J and clone size are from that table. The sample table shows more than 350,000 clones, and over 9.5% are seen once. The ten largest account for over 0.04% of the sample.

V loses 7 bases at its end and J loses 8 bases; junction bases beyond the gene matches: 12. There are 16 amino acids in the CDR3, from cysteine to phenylalanine inclusive. Just the 48-base CDR3 DNA is kept, in frame starting at base 1. According to the germline V gene, CDR1 reads SGHNT and CDR2 reads YENEEA. This TCR was sampled from a woman under 30 in good health. Specimen: naive CD4+ T cells from blood. The sample's cell subset or site label is to be understood as: true naive CD4+ T cells. This chain is built from TRBV11-3 and TRBJ2-1, with TRBD1 matching 12 junction bases. The CDR3 corresponds to CASTLSFGTGGYEQFF. The DNA sequence is as follows: TGTGCCAGCACCCTCTCTTTTGGGACAGGGGGCTATGAGCAGTTCTTC.